This TCR beta chain was recorded in a study of T cell clonality in common variable immunodeficiency. Study-wide findings and caveats: Fewer deletions and N-nucleotide insertions were reportedly seen in common variable immunodeficiency TCR beta sequences. What drives increased CVID clonality needs T cell subpopulation sequencing.

Germline CDR1 reads MNHEY; CDR2 reads SMNVEV (reference sequence). V was pared by 2 bases and J by 0 bases, with 5 bases between. The CDR3 extends over 14 amino acids. Equal genomic DNA amounts from CVID and control samples were sequenced. Generated by immunoSEQ multiplex PCR, the TCRdb table keeps only in-frame clones and is missing some. Observed in the sample are 50,000 to 55,000 clones, none of them singletons. At least ten counts were recorded for this clone. Its specificity is not known. Read sequence stops 3 residues before the CDR3 end, and the germline J gene provides the missing end. The material sequenced was peripheral blood mononuclear cells. This chain uses TRBV27 with TRBJ2-1; the D is unclear. This clonotype was obtained from a person aged 18-70 years in good health. The CDR3 sequence is CASSLQDSYNEQFF. The covered CDR3 bases are TGTGCCAGCAGTTTACAGGACTCCTACAATGAG.